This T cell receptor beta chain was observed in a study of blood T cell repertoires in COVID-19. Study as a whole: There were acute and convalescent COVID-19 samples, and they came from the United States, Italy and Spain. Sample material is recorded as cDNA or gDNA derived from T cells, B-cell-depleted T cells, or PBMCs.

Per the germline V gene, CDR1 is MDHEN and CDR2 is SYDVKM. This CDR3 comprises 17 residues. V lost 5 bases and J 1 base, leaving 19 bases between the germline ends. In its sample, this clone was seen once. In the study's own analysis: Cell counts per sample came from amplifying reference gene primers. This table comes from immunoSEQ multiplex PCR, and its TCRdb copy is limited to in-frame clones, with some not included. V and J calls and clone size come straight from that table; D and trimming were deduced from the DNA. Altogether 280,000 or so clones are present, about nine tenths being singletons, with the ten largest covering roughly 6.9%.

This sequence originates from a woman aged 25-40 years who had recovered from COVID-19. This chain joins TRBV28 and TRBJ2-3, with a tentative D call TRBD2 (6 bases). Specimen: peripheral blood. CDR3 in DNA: TGTGCCAGCAGTCTAAGGGCCGGGGGTGGAGGCACAGATACGCAGTATTTT. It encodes CASSLRAGGGGTDTQYF.